This T cell receptor beta chain comes out of a study of human T cells and chemical hapten exposure. Study-wide background: Application of 0.01% DPC to the upper back was done by patch test, with a reading at 6 days. Enrolled patients were predominantly female and had alopecia areata, totalis or universalis. The study, taken as a whole, reports: Among TCRs, those above 1 in 1000 frequency were unaffected by DPC sensitization.

This clonotype was recorded a few times. Antigen: not known. TCRdb reprocessed the RACE reads with MiXCR, giving one entry per CDR3 protein. Here the sample spans 95,000 to 150,000 distinct CDR3 sequences, 11% being singletons. The time point is: patch test 3, about 24 weeks after DPC sensitization. Regarding treatment: therapeutic diphenylcyclopropenone sensitization with weekly scalp DPC. Germline V lookup: CDR1 ENHRY, CDR2 SYGVKD. V gave up 6 bases and J gave up 1 base, with 11 bases separating them. The CDR3 covers 14 residues. The clonotype was recovered from a woman aged 45-59 years with alopecia areata. Some clones in this sample may be carry-over from other donors' samples. This sequence joins TRBV10-3 and TRBJ2-3; tentative D call: TRBD1 (5 bases). Sample: whole blood, taken in connection with sensitization to the hapten diphenylcyclopropenone (DPC). The CDR3 loop is CAIRRGPGTDTQYF. The CDR3 coding sequence is TGTGCCATCAGAAGGGGTCCCGGCACAGATACGCAGTATTTT.